This T cell receptor (beta chain) was recorded in a study of PD-1 blockade in classical Hodgkin lymphoma. Method: immunoSEQ multiplex PCR; TCRdb's copy keeps in-frame clones and lacks some. The table records roughly 150,000 clones, about 78% of them present only once. This clone turned up a few times. All the patients suffered relapse after autologous stem cell transplantation, and brentuximab vedotin exposure differed. The TCR was taken from a human donor with classical Hodgkin lymphoma. This specimen consisted of peripheral blood mononuclear cells (PBMCs), obtained before the second cycle of nivolumab.

The CDR3 spells CASSVDSLRNKAPPPDTQYF. The CDR3 bases are TGTGCCAGCAGCGTAGATTCGTTGAGGAATAAGGCGCCCCCCCCAGATACGCAGTATTTT. The chain joins TRBV9 to TRBJ2-3, with unresolved D. CDR1 is SGDLS and CDR2 is YYNGEE in the germline V gene. This CDR3 region has 20 residues. V lost 0 bases and J 4 bases, leaving 27 bases between the germline ends.